This TCR beta chain was identified during a study of T cell responses to AZD1222 COVID-19 vaccine. Study-level results: Donors were mostly white British, more females; clonal diversity possibly underestimated.

Details on this clone: Its antigen is currently unknown.

The germline CDR1 and CDR2 sequences are MDHEN and SYDVKM. The ends lost 5 bases at V and 9 bases at J; junction bases unmatched: 8. The CDR3 length is 15 residues. Measured with immunoSEQ multiplex PCR; TCRdb has only the in-frame clones, and not every one. Here the sample spans roughly 110,000 clones, roughly 90% being singletons. This TCR came from an adult in good health. The chain combines TRBV28 with TRBJ1-6; TRBD1 agrees at 9 bases. The starting material was peripheral blood, obtained on day 0 of AZD1222 vaccination. The CDR3 DNA reads as TGTGCCAGCAGTCCGGGACAGGGCGTCGGTTCACCCCTCCACTTT. This codes for CASSPGQGVGSPLHF. Drawing the rest from reference TRBV28 and TRBJ1-6, the complete variable domain is DVKVTQSSRYLVKRTGEKVFLECVQDMDHENMFWYRQDPGLGLRLIYFSYDVKMKEKGDIPEGYSVSREKKERFSLILESASTNQTSMYLCASSPGQGVGSPLHFGNGTRLTVT.